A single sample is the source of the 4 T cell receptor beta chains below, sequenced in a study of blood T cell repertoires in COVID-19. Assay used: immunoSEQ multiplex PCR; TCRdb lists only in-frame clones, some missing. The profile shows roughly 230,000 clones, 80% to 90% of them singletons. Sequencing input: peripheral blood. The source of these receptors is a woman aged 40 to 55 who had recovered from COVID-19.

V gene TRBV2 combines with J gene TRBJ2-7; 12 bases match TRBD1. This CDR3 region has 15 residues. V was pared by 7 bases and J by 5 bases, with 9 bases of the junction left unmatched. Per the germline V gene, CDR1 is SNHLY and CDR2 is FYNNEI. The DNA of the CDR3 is TGTGCCAGCAAGGAAGGAGGGGACAGGGGGCACGAGCAGTACTTC. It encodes CASKEGGDRGHEQYF.

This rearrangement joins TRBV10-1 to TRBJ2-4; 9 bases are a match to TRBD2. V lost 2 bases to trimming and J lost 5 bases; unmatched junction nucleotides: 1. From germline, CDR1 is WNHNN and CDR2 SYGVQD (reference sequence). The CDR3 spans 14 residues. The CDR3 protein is CASSEGLAQNIQYF. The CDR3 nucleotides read TGCGCCAGCAGTGAGGGACTAGCGCAAAACATTCAGTACTTC.

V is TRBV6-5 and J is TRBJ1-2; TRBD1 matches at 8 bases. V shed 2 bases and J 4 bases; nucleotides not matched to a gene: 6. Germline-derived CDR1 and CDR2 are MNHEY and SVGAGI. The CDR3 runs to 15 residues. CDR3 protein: CASSYGSGQGYGYTF. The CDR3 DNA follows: TGTGCCAGCAGTTACGGGTCCGGACAGGGCTATGGCTACACCTTC.

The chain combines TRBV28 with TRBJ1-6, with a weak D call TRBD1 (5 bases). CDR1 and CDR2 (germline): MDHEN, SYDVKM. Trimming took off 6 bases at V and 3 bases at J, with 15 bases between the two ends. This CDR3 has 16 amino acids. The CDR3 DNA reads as TGTGCCAGCAGCCGCGGGGACGGCGACTATAATTCACCCCTCCACTTT. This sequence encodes CASSRGDGDYNSPLHF.